These T cell receptor beta chains were read from a single sample in a study of OX40 agonist ivuxolimab in advanced cancers. The table came from immunoSEQ multiplex PCR; TCRdb's copy has only in-frame clones and leaves some out. Among some 50,000 clones listed, 85% to 95% were seen once. The sample in question was CD4+ or CD8+ T cells sorted from blood, obtained in a trial of the OX40 agonist ivuxolimab. The source is an adult with an advanced solid tumor such as melanoma, head and neck, liver or kidney cancer. Both conserved end residues are part of each CDR3. The D gene is left open where the match is weak.

CATGTTLSYEQYF	-	TRBV6-5	TRBJ2-7
CASSDRQGTLGEQYF	-	TRBV2	TRBJ2-7
CASSAPASSYNEQFF	-	TRBV9	TRBJ2-1
CASTFTGDQPQHF	-	TRBV2	TRBJ1-5
CASSSVTGTGREKLFF	TRBD1	TRBV11-3	TRBJ1-4
CSVSGGLTSGTGGLDTQYF	TRBD2	TRBV29-1	TRBJ2-3
CASASEDATNEKLFF	-	TRBV6-1	TRBJ1-4
CASSEYLLIRETGELFF	-	TRBV9	TRBJ2-2
CASSDSSQGYNEQFF	-	TRBV6-4	TRBJ2-1
CASSGGLAGTNEQFF	TRBD2	TRBV9	TRBJ2-1
CASSLGALTYEQYF	-	TRBV28	TRBJ2-7
CASSLGGTVSTDTQYF	TRBD1	TRBV7-9	TRBJ2-3
CASSVKSGAWAMNTEAFF	-	TRBV5-4	TRBJ1-1
CAWSVDLLEQFF	-	TRBV30	TRBJ2-1
CASSPPGRRVFF	-	TRBV27	TRBJ1-1
CASSDFNGQYEQYF	-	TRBV5-8	TRBJ2-7
CATSRSLDRRTDTQYF	-	TRBV15	TRBJ2-3
CASNIGGRQNNEQFF	-	TRBV28	TRBJ2-1
CASSFTTNYGYTF	-	TRBV7-9	TRBJ1-2
CASSQDWTSSLYEQYF	TRBD2	TRBV4-3	TRBJ2-7
CASSSPGESNQPQHF	-	TRBV7-9	TRBJ1-5
CSVEIVGLSNEQFF	-	TRBV29-1	TRBJ2-1
CASSQGVIQSTDTQYF	-	TRBV4-3	TRBJ2-3
CASSLGGLGTEAFF	-	TRBV5-6	TRBJ1-1
CASSLLSLSYNEQFF	-	TRBV14	TRBJ2-1
CASSPGLPPNEQFF	-	TRBV4-1	TRBJ2-1
CASSRTEGNTGELFF	-	TRBV11-3	TRBJ2-2
CAVGGWNTEAFF	-	TRBV27	TRBJ1-1
CASSYGPDLRVQYF	-	TRBV13	TRBJ2-7
CASSTRTGALPEPEAFF	TRBD1	TRBV9	TRBJ1-1
CASSLRETGRGQETQYF	-	TRBV5-6	TRBJ2-5
CASSPPRQQLAKNIQYF	-	TRBV18	TRBJ2-4
CASSSRQGGPDTQYF	TRBD1	TRBV7-3	TRBJ2-3